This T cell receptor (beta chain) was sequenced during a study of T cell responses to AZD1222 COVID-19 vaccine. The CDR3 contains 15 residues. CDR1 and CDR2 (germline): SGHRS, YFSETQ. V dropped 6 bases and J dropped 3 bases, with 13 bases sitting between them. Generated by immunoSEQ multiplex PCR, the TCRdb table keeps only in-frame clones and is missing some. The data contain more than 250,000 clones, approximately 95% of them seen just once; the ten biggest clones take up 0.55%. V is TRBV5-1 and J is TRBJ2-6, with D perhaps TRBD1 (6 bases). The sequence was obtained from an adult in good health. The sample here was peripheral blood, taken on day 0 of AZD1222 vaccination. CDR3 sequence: CASTDRSSGANVLTF. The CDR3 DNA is TGCGCCAGCACCGACAGGAGCAGTGGGGCCAACGTCCTGACTTTC.